This is a list of T cell receptor beta chains from one sample in a study of blood T cell repertoires in COVID-19. The method was immunoSEQ multiplex PCR; TCRdb's version includes in-frame clones alone and lacks a portion of them. This table holds more than 60,000 clones, around nine tenths found once. Sequenced input: peripheral blood. The source is a human donor in a cohort sampled during active COVID-19. Both conserved end residues are part of each CDR3. A D gene is named only where the DNA matches it firmly. The size field is filled for only some rows; it gives once, few, many or a size class.

cdr3_aa cdr3_nt v_call clone_size d_call j_call
CASSHGGTLHF TGTGCCAGCTCCCACGGCGGTACCCTCCACTTT TRBV18 . . TRBJ1-6
CASSQRQATMNTEAFF TGTGCCAGCTCACAAAGACAGGCCACCATGAACACTGAAGCTTTCTTT TRBV18 . . TRBJ1-1
CAISESAGLVTVSDTQYF TGTGCCATCAGTGAGTCTGCGGGACTAGTAACAGTATCAGATACGCAGTATTTT TRBV10-3 . TRBD2 TRBJ2-3
CASRGSQVAGANVLTF TGTGCCAGTAGGGGCTCCCAAGTAGCTGGGGCCAACGTCCTGACTTTC TRBV19 . . TRBJ2-6
CASSSWGPLSGNTIYF TGCGCCAGCAGCTCGTGGGGGCCACTCTCTGGAAACACCATATATTTT TRBV5-1 . . TRBJ1-3
CAIRGTGVNYGYTF TGTGCCATCAGGGGGACAGGGGTAAACTATGGCTACACCTTC TRBV10-3 . TRBD1 TRBJ1-2
CASSGGLARDTQYF TGCGCCAGCAGCGGGGGACTAGCGAGAGATACGCAGTATTTT TRBV5-1 . TRBD2 TRBJ2-3
CASSLELAYEQYF TGCGCCAGCAGCTTGGAACTAGCCTACGAGCAGTACTTC TRBV5-1 . . TRBJ2-7
CASSWSVDSYEQYF TGTGCCAGCAGTTGGAGCGTTGACTCCTACGAGCAGTACTTC TRBV6-5 . . TRBJ2-7
CASSSRLAGHLETQYF TGTGCCAGCAGCTCCAGACTAGCGGGTCATTTGGAGACCCAGTACTTC TRBV7-9 . TRBD2 TRBJ2-5
CASSQGAGLSYEQYF TGTGCCAGCAGCCAAGGCGCAGGGTTAAGCTACGAGCAGTACTTC TRBV3-1/TRBV3-2 . . TRBJ2-7
CASSFTGGADYGYTF TGTGCCAGCAGCTTTACAGGGGGCGCCGACTATGGCTACACCTTC TRBV5-5 . TRBD1 TRBJ1-2
CASSPQPASRQYF TGTGCCAGCTCACCACAACCCGCGTCACGGCAGTACTTC TRBV18 . . TRBJ2-7
CASSPSPRFGELFF TGCGCCAGCAGCCCGTCCCCTAGATTCGGGGAGCTGTTTTTT TRBV5-1 once . TRBJ2-2
CASSKGLQETQYF TGTGCCAGTAGTAAGGGACTGCAAGAGACCCAGTACTTC TRBV19 . . TRBJ2-5
CASSFLVAGSEQFF TGTGCCAGCAGTTTTCTTGTCGCAGGGTCCGAGCAGTTCTTC TRBV27 . . TRBJ2-1
CASSLAGAGNTIYF TGCGCCAGCAGCTTGGCAGGGGCTGGAAACACCATATATTTT TRBV5-1 . . TRBJ1-3
CASSPMTGNEKLFF TGTGCCAGCAGCCCCATGACAGGGAATGAAAAACTGTTTTTT TRBV7-9 . TRBD1 TRBJ1-4
CASSPMGTTEFF TGTGCCAGCTCACCAATGGGGACAACGGAGTTCTTC TRBV18 . . TRBJ2-1
CASSLEGGGGYTF TGTGCCAGCAGCTTAGAGGGTGGAGGAGGCTACACCTTC TRBV7-9 . . TRBJ1-2
CASSPPGQVISPLHF TGTGCCAGCTCACCTCCGGGACAGGTCATTTCACCCCTCCACTTT TRBV18 . TRBD1 TRBJ1-6
CASSIKGGNTEAFF TGTGCCAGTAGTATTAAAGGGGGGAACACTGAAGCTTTCTTT TRBV19 . . TRBJ1-1
CASTSFRRRGFYEQYF TGTGCCAGCACCTCCTTTCGAAGAAGGGGGTTCTACGAGCAGTACTTC TRBV7-9 . . TRBJ2-7
CASSPGQGSGYTF TGCGCCAGCAGCCCCGGACAGGGGAGCGGCTACACCTTC TRBV5-1 . TRBD1 TRBJ1-2
CASSLLAGLYQETQYF TGCGCCAGCAGCTTGTTGGCAGGCCTATATCAAGAGACCCAGTACTTC TRBV5-1 . . TRBJ2-5
CASSFANRDTDTQYF TGTGCCAGCAGCTTCGCCAACAGGGACACAGATACGCAGTATTTT TRBV5-6 . . TRBJ2-3
CASSLSTYEQYF TGCGCCAGCAGCTTGTCCACCTACGAGCAGTACTTC TRBV5-1 . . TRBJ2-7
CASTQYRGEDEQYF TGTGCCAGCACCCAGTACAGGGGCGAAGACGAGCAGTACTTC TRBV6-5 . TRBD1 TRBJ2-7
CASSQEGTGAANEKLFF TGCGCCAGCAGCCAAGAAGGGACAGGGGCCGCGAATGAAAAACTGTTTTTT TRBV4-3 . TRBD1 TRBJ1-4
CASSLAPDRLSNYGYTF TGCGCCAGCAGCTTGGCCCCGGACAGACTATCTAACTATGGCTACACCTTC TRBV5-1 . . TRBJ1-2
CASSDGGTGAYNEQFF TGCGCCAGCAGTGATGGCGGGACAGGGGCCTACAATGAGCAGTTCTTC TRBV10-1 . TRBD1 TRBJ2-1
CAISGTGSTTNEKLFF TGTGCCATCAGTGGGACAGGGTCCACAACTAATGAAAAACTGTTTTTT TRBV10-3 . TRBD1 TRBJ1-4
CASGLNRGGDEKLFF TGTGCTAGTGGCCTCAACAGGGGGGGGGATGAAAAACTGTTTTTT TRBV12-5 once TRBD1 TRBJ1-4
CASSPGQGMNTEAFF TGTGCCAGCAGCCCCGGACAGGGTATGAACACTGAAGCTTTCTTT TRBV7-9 . TRBD1 TRBJ1-1
CASSTRPSGTEGVYEQYF TGTGCCAGCAGCACGCGGCCATCCGGGACCGAGGGGGTCTACGAGCAGTACTTC TRBV9 . . TRBJ2-7
CASSEDGRGPLPQETQYF TGCGCCAGCAGTGAGGACGGGCGGGGGCCCCTCCCACAAGAGACCCAGTACTTC TRBV10-2 . . TRBJ2-5
CASSLVGGNTGELFF TGTGCCAGCAGCTTAGTCGGGGGGAACACCGGGGAGCTGTTTTTT TRBV7-9 . . TRBJ2-2
CASSTGGPGKDTQYF TGTGCCAGCAGTACAGGGGGTCCTGGTAAGGATACGCAGTATTTT TRBV28 . TRBD1 TRBJ2-3
CASSADSYNSPLHF TGTGCCAGCAGTGCCGACAGCTATAATTCACCCCTCCACTTT TRBV6-4 . . TRBJ1-6
CASSYRDPSPLHF TGTGCCAGCAGCTACAGGGACCCCTCACCCCTCCACTTT TRBV11-2 few . TRBJ1-6
CASSPLGGYGNQPQHF TGTGCCAGCAGCCCCCTGGGAGGTTACGGCAATCAGCCCCAGCATTTT TRBV7-9 . . TRBJ1-5
CASSSRNGVDYNEQFF TGTGCCAGCAGCTCTAGGAACGGGGTTGACTACAATGAGCAGTTCTTC TRBV13 . . TRBJ2-1
CASRTGGSSYEQYF TGTGCCAGCAGGACGGGGGGGAGCTCCTACGAGCAGTACTTC TRBV2 . TRBD2 TRBJ2-7
CAWSGVGGTAGSQPQHF TGTGCCTGGAGTGGAGTAGGTGGGACGGCGGGAAGTCAGCCCCAGCATTTT TRBV30 . . TRBJ1-5
CAISDGSGGTDTQYF TGTGCCATCAGTGACGGTAGCGGGGGCACAGATACGCAGTATTTT TRBV10-3 . TRBD2 TRBJ2-3
CASSGGGRPQHF TGTGCCAGCAGTGGGGGGGGTCGGCCCCAGCATTTT TRBV12-3/TRBV12-4 . . TRBJ1-5
CSVTGKEGGYTF TGCAGCGTTACCGGGAAGGAGGGTGGCTACACCTTC TRBV29-1 . . TRBJ1-2
CASRLAGLAGGPRDTQYF TGTGCAAGTCGCTTAGCGGGACTAGCGGGGGGGCCCAGAGATACGCAGTATTTT TRBV12-2 . . TRBJ2-3
CSASSGTGTYSNYGYTF TGCAGTGCTAGTAGCGGGACAGGGACTTACTCTAACTATGGCTACACCTTC TRBV20-1 . TRBD1 TRBJ1-2
CASSPQQGTGANVLTF TGTGCCAGCTCACCTCAGCAGGGGACCGGGGCCAACGTCCTGACTTTC TRBV18 . . TRBJ2-6
CASSPQFGGGIPVETQYF TGTGCCAGCTCACCACAGTTCGGGGGGGGAATCCCCGTCGAGACCCAGTACTTC TRBV18 . TRBD2 TRBJ2-5
CASRKPGQMNYGYTF TGTGCCAGTAGGAAACCGGGACAGATGAACTATGGCTACACCTTC TRBV19 . TRBD1 TRBJ1-2
CASSLRHPSPLHF TGTGCCAGCAGCCTCAGACACCCTTCACCCCTCCACTTT TRBV6-5 . . TRBJ1-6
CASSPRDRGLNSPLHF TGTGCCAGCTCACCTCGGGACAGGGGGCTTAATTCACCCCTCCACTTT TRBV18 . TRBD1 TRBJ1-6
CSALRGMSTEAFF TGCAGCGCTTTAAGGGGTATGAGCACTGAAGCTTTCTTT TRBV29-1 . . TRBJ1-1
CASSIDGGHSYEQYF TGTGCCAGCAGCATAGACGGGGGGCACTCCTACGAGCAGTACTTC TRBV7-2 . . TRBJ2-7
CASSVGTSGGRFYF TGTGCCAGCAGTGTGGGGACTAGCGGGGGCCGTTTCTATTTT TRBV2 . TRBD2 TRBJ2-3
CASSVVLGQENTGELFF TGTGCCAGCAGCGTAGTCTTGGGACAGGAGAACACCGGGGAGCTGTTTTTT TRBV9 . TRBD1 TRBJ2-2
CASRNQQGAGTEAFF TGTGCCAGCAGAAACCAACAGGGGGCTGGAACTGAAGCTTTCTTT TRBV6-6 . TRBD1 TRBJ1-1